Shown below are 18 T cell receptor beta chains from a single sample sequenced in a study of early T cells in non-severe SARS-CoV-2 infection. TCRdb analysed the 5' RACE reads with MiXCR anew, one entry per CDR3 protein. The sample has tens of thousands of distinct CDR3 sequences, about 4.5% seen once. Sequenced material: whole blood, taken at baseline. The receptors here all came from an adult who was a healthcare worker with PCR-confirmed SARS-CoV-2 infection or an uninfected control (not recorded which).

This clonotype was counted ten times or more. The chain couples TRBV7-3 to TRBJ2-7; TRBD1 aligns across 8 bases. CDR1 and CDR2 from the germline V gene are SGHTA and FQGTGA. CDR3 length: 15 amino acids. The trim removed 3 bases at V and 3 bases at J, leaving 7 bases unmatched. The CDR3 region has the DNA TGTGCCAGCAGCTTCCCGGGGACAGGACGCTACGAGCAGTACTTC. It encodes CASSFPGTGRYEQYF.

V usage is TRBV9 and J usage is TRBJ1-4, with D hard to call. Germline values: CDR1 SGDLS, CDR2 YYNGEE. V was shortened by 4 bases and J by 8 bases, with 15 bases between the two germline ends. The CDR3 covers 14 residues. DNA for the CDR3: TGTGCCAGCAGCTCCAGGACCGGGCACGAAAAACTGTTTTTT. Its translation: CASSSRTGHEKLFF. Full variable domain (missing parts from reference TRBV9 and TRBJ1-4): DSGVTQTPKHLITATGQRVTLRCSPRSGDLSVYWYQQSLDQGLQFLIQYYNGEERAKGNILERFSAQQFPDLHSELNLSSLELGDSALYFCASSSRTGHEKLFFGSGTQLSVL.

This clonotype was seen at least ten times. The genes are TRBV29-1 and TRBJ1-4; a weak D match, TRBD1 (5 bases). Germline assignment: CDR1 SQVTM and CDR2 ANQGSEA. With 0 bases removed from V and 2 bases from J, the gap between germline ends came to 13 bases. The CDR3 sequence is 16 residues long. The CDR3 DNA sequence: TGCAGCGTTGAAGATCCAGAGGGGCTTACTAATGAAAAACTGTTTTTT. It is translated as CSVEDPEGLTNEKLFF.

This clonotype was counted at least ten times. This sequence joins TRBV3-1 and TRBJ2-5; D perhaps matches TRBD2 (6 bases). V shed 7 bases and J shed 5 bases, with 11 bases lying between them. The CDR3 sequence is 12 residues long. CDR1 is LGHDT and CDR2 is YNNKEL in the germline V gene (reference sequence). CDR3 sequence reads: CASTSEGETQYF. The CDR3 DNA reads TGTGCCAGCACCTCGGAGGGGGAGACCCAGTACTTC.

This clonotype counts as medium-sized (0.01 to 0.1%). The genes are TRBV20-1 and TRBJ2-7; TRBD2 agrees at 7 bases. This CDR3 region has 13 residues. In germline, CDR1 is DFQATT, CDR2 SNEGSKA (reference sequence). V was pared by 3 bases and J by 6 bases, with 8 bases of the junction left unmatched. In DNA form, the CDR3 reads TGCAGTGCTAGGGAGGGAGGGGACGGCGAGCAGTACTTC. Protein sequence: CSAREGGDGEQYF.

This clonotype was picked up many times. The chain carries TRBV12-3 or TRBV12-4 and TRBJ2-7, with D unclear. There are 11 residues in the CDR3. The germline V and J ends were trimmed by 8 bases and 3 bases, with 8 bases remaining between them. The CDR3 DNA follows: TGTGCCAGCGCTGATATCTACGAGCAGTACTTC. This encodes CASADIYEQYF.

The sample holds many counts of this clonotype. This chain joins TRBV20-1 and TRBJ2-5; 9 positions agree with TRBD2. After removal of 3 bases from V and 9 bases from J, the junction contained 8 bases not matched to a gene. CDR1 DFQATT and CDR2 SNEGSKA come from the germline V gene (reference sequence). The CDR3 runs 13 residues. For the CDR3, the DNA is TGCAGTGCTAGTCGAGGACTAGCGTCCCCCCAGTACTTC. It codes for CSASRGLASPQYF.

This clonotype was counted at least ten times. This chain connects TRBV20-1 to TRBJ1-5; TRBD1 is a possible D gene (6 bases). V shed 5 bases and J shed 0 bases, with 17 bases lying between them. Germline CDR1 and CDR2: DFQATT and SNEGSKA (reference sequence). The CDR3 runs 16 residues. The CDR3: CSAAGWDIYSNQPQHF. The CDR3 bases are TGCAGTGCTGCTGGTTGGGACATTTATAGCAATCAGCCCCAGCATTTT.

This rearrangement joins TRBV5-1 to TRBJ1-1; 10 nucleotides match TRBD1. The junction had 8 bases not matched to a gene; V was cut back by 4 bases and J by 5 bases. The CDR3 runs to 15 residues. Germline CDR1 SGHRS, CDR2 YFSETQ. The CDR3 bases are TGCGCCAGCAGCACGGGACAGGGGATCGAGACTGAAGCTTTCTTT. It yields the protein CASSTGQGIETEAFF.

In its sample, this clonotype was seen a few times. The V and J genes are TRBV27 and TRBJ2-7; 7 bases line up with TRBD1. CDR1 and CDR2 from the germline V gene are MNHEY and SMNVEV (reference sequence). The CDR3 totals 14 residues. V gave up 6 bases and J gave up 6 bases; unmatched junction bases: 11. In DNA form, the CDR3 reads TGTGCCAGCAGACCCGGGACAGAGCGGCGCGAGCAGTACTTC. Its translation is CASRPGTERREQYF.

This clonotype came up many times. As DNA, the CDR3 is TGTGCCAGCACCACCCAGGCAGGGGGATCCTACGAGCAGTACTTC. Translation gives CASTTQAGGSYEQYF. This chain uses TRBV6-1 with TRBJ2-7; the match to TRBD1 covers 7 bases. Germline V gives CDR1 MNHNS, CDR2 SASEGT. Trimming removed 7 bases from V and 1 base from J; junction bases left unmatched: 10. There are 15 residues in the CDR3.

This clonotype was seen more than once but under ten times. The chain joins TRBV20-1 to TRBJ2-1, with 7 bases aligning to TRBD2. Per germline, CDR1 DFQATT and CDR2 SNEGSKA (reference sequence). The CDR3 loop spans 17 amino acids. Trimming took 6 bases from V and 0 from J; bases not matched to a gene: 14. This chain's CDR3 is CSAPRFAGAPSYNEQFF. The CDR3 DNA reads TGCAGTGCCCCGCGGTTTGCGGGAGCACCCTCCTACAATGAGCAGTTCTTC.

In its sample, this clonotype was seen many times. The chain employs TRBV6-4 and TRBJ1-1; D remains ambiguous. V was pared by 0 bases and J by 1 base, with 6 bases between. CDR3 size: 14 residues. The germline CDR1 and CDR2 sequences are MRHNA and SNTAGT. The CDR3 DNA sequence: TGTGCCAGCAGTGACTCGGACTCGAACACTGAAGCTTTCTTT. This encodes CASSDSDSNTEAFF.

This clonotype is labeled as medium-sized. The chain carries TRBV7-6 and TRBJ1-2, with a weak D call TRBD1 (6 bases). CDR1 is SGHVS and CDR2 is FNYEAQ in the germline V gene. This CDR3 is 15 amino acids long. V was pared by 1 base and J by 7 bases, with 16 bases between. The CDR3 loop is CASSLGPGQHSGYTF. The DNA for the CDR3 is TGTGCCAGCAGCTTAGGGCCGGGACAACACTCTGGCTACACCTTC.

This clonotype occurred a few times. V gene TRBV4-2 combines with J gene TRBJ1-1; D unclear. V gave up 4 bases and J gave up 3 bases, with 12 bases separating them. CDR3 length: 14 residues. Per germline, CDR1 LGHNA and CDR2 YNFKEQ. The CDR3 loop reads CASSPNGGYTEAFF. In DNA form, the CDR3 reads TGTGCCAGCAGCCCCAATGGCGGCTACACTGAAGCTTTCTTT.

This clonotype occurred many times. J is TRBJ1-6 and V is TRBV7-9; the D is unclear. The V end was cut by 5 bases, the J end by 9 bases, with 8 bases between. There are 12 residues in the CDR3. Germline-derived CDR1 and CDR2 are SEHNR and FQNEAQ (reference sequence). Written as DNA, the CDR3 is TGTGCCAGCAGCCCTACTGGTTCACCCCTCCACTTT. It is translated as CASSPTGSPLHF.

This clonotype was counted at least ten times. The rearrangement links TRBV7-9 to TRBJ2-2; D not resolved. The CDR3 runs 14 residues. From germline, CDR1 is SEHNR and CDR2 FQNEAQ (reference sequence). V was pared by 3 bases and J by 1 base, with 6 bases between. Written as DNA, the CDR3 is TGTGCCAGCAGCTTTAGTCAGAACACCGGGGAGCTGTTTTTT. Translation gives CASSFSQNTGELFF.

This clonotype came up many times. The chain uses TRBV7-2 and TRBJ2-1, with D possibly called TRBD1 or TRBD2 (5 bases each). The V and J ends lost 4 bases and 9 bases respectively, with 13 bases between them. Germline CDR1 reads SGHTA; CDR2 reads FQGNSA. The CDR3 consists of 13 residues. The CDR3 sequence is CASSSGARLEQFF. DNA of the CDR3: TGTGCCAGCAGCTCCGGGGCTCGCCTTGAGCAGTTCTTC. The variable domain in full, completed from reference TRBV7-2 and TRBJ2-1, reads GAGVSQSPSNKVTEKGKDVELRCDPISGHTALYWYRQSLGQGLEFLIYFQGNSAPDKSGLPSDRFSAERTGGSVSTLTIQRTQQEDSAVYLCASSSGARLEQFFGPGTRLTVL.